Below are 29 T cell receptor beta chains sequenced from a single sample in a study of blood T cells in healthy people across ages. Sample-barcoded 5' priming and a J-beta primer mix drove a second PCR of about 6 to 11 cycles. A single record per CDR3 protein comes from TCRdb applying MiXCR to the 5' RACE reads. The sample includes roughly 560,000 distinct CDR3 sequences, 24% of them seen just once. These sequences were also reported in another study, on T cells of mothers and their children.

Sequencing was done on a sample of blood. All receptors come from a boy aged 5 to 17 in good health.

The chain combines TRBV9 with TRBJ2-1; 9 nucleotides align to TRBD1. V lost 3 bases, J lost 5 bases, and 6 bases stayed unmatched. The CDR3 extends over 15 amino acids. CDR1 and CDR2 (germline): SGDLS, YYNGEE. This chain's CDR3 is CASSAGTGRDNEQFF. Here the CDR3 DNA reads TGTGCCAGCAGCGCAGGGACAGGGAGGGACAATGAGCAGTTCTTC. The full variable domain, in which reference TRBV9 and TRBJ2-1 provide the parts outside the CDR3, is DSGVTQTPKHLITATGQRVTLRCSPRSGDLSVYWYQQSLDQGLQFLIQYYNGEERAKGNILERFSAQQFPDLHSELNLSSLELGDSALYFCASSAGTGRDNEQFFGPGTRLTVL.

The chain recombines TRBV29-1 with TRBJ1-1, with 10 positions matching TRBD1. Per the germline V gene, CDR1 is SQVTM and CDR2 is ANQGSEA. This CDR3 has 14 amino acids. The V and J ends lost 6 bases and 6 bases, in that order; junction bases with no gene match: 10. The CDR3 loop reads CSVRGTGDAPEAFF. In DNA form, the CDR3 reads TGCAGCGTACGTGGGACAGGGGACGCGCCTGAAGCTTTCTTT.

The rearrangement links TRBV27 to TRBJ1-1, with D unresolved. The CDR3 is made up of 13 amino acids. Germline V gene data show CDR1 as MNHEY and CDR2 as SMNVEV (reference sequence). V dropped 6 bases and J dropped 1 base, with 9 bases sitting between them. CDR3 DNA: TGTGCCAGCAGGTTAGGAGCGAACACTGAAGCTTTCTTT. Amino acids: CASRLGANTEAFF.

The sample holds a few counts of this clonotype. The chain combines TRBV3-1 with TRBJ2-5; 8 nucleotides line up with TRBD1. After removal of 0 bases from V and 1 base from J, the junction contained 10 bases not matched to a gene. Germline V gene sequence: CDR1 LGHDT, CDR2 YNNKEL (reference sequence). CDR3 length equals 18 residues. Written as DNA, the CDR3 is TGTGCCAGCAGCCAAGAGTACGCCGACAGGGGAGCCCAAGAGACCCAGTACTTC. This encodes CASSQEYADRGAQETQYF.

This clonotype was seen ten or more times. The chain couples TRBV11-2 to TRBJ2-1; 10 bases align to TRBD1. The V gene end was trimmed by 5 bases and the J gene end by 5 bases; junction bases not matched to a gene: 9. Per germline, CDR1 SGHAT and CDR2 FQNNGV. This CDR3 is built from 16 residues. CDR3 in DNA: TGTGCCAGCAGCCGCCGGGACAGGGGAGGCCACAATGAGCAGTTCTTC. It translates to CASSRRDRGGHNEQFF.

This clonotype was detected once. This chain connects TRBV5-1 to TRBJ1-2, with D possibly being TRBD1 (5 bases). Germline V gene lookup returns CDR1 SGHRS and CDR2 YFSETQ. The CDR3 is 15 residues long. V lost 1 base, J lost 5 bases, and 15 bases lay in between. The CDR3 DNA is TGCGCCAGCAGCTTGATAAGCGGCAGGGTGTATGGCTACACCTTC. Encoded protein: CASSLISGRVYGYTF.

The gene calls are TRBV7-2 and TRBJ2-2; tentatively, D is TRBD2 (7 bases). CDR1 SGHTA and CDR2 FQGNSA come from the germline V gene. V dropped 4 bases and J dropped 7 bases, with 22 bases sitting between them. CDR3 length equals 17 residues. The CDR3 DNA follows: TGTGCCAGCAGCTCCATAGTGGGGGGGGCCTTTGACGGGGAGCTGTTTTTT. Translated, it gives CASSSIVGGAFDGELFF.

The chain combines TRBV4-3 with TRBJ2-7; 11 bases fit TRBD1. V lost 2 bases to trimming and J lost 5 bases; unmatched junction nucleotides: 2. The length of the CDR3 is 14 residues. CDR1 and CDR2 (germline): LGHNA, YSLEER. For the CDR3, the DNA is TGCGCCAGCAGCCAATGGGACAGGGGGAACGAGCAGTACTTC. It encodes CASSQWDRGNEQYF.

The J gene is TRBJ2-3, the V gene TRBV14; 7 bases align to TRBD2. J was trimmed by 6 bases and V by 5 bases; bases with no gene match: 11. Germline V CDR1 and CDR2: SGHDN, FVKESK. This CDR3 comprises 15 residues. For the CDR3, the DNA is TGTGCCAGCAGCTCAAGCGGGATCCGCCTGGATACGCAGTATTTT. This encodes CASSSSGIRLDTQYF.

This sequence joins TRBV28 and TRBJ2-5, with 8 bases matching TRBD1. The J call may be faulty, since TRBJ2-7 better matches the DNA end. Germline assignment: CDR1 MDHEN and CDR2 SYDVKM. The CDR3 has 14 residues. CDR3 DNA sequence: TGTGCCAGCAGGGTCGGACAGGGAGGTAGCGAGCAGTACTTC. Its translation is CASRVGQGGSEQYF.

On this clonotype itself: Sequence at one end of the junction differs from germline and may be a read error. V and J are TRBV28 and TRBJ2-3; D is tentatively TRBD1 or TRBD2 (6 bases each). The CDR3 totals 12 residues. The germline CDR1 and CDR2 sequences are MDHEN and SYDVKM. This chain's CDR3 is CAGSTGRDTQYF. The CDR3 nucleotides are TGTGCCGGCAGTACAGGGAGGGATACGCAGTATTTT.

V gene TRBV20-1 combines with J gene TRBJ2-7, with D maybe TRBD1 (6 bases). The germline V gene has CDR1 DFQATT and CDR2 SNEGSKA (reference sequence). The length of the CDR3 is 11 residues. V was clipped by 4 bases and J by 3 bases, with 7 bases between them. In DNA form, the CDR3 reads TGCAGTGCTACACAGGGCTACGAGCAGTACTTC. Residues: CSATQGYEQYF.

This clonotype was detected a few times. The chain links TRBV4-3 to TRBJ2-1, with 7 bases aligning to TRBD2. The CDR3 extends over 15 amino acids. Germline V gene sequence: CDR1 LGHNA, CDR2 YSLEER. The V gene end was trimmed by 3 bases and the J gene end by 8 bases; junction bases not matched to a gene: 10. CDR3 residues: CASSHPVGEGHEQFF. As DNA, the CDR3 is TGCGCCAGCAGCCACCCGGTGGGGGAGGGGCATGAGCAGTTCTTC.

The J gene is TRBJ1-3, the V gene TRBV5-1; D unclear. V shed 0 bases and J shed 3 bases, with 13 bases lying between them. Germline CDR1 SGHRS, CDR2 YFSETQ. The CDR3 spans 16 residues. The CDR3 DNA is TGCGCCAGCAGCTTGGCCGGACCATTCTATGGAAACACCATATATTTT. It encodes CASSLAGPFYGNTIYF.

The rearrangement joins TRBV12-3 or TRBV12-4 to TRBJ1-2; D is ambiguous. This CDR3 region has 14 residues. V dropped 2 bases and J dropped 0 bases, with 7 bases sitting between them. CDR3 sequence reads: CASSLKTANYGYTF. CDR3 DNA sequence: TGTGCCAGCAGTTTAAAAACGGCTAACTATGGCTACACCTTC.

The rearrangement uses TRBV13 and TRBJ2-3; possible D gene TRBD2, 6 bases. The CDR3 covers 17 residues. Looked up from germline, CDR1 is PRHDT and CDR2 is FYEKMQ (reference sequence). V was pared by 5 bases and J by 1 base, with 19 bases between. Here the CDR3 reads CASSAREWPFGTDTQYF. CDR3 sequence (DNA): TGTGCCAGCAGCGCACGGGAGTGGCCGTTTGGCACAGATACGCAGTATTTT.

This chain connects TRBV7-9 to TRBJ1-6, with 8 bases identical to TRBD1. V lost 7 bases and J lost 9; bases outside the gene matches: 5. This CDR3 has 13 amino acids. CDR1 is SEHNR, CDR2 FQNEAQ, per germline (reference sequence). This CDR3 is CASNTGGVSPLHF. The CDR3 nucleotides read TGTGCCAGCAACACAGGGGGTGTTTCACCCCTCCACTTT.

Concerning this clonotype itself: Sequence at one end of the junction differs from germline and may be a read error. The chain links TRBV20-1 to TRBJ2-3; 8 nucleotides match TRBD1. The CDR3 sequence is 15 residues long. Germline V lookup: CDR1 DFQATT, CDR2 SNEGSKA (reference sequence). This CDR3 reads CRARDFGQGPDTQYF. The CDR3 coding sequence is TGCAGAGCTAGAGATTTCGGACAGGGACCAGATACGCAGTATTTT.

This clonotype has only a few counts. The chain is built from TRBV5-1 and TRBJ2-3; D uncertain. This CDR3 has 13 residues. CDR1 is SGHRS and CDR2 is YFSETQ in the germline V gene. Trimming cost V 0 bases and J 3 bases, with 5 bases left between them. CDR3 region: CASSLVVTDTQYF. The DNA for the CDR3 is TGCGCCAGCAGCTTGGTCGTAACAGATACGCAGTATTTT.

This clonotype has just a few counts. V is TRBV6-2 or TRBV6-3 and J is TRBJ2-2; TRBD1 might be the D (6 bases). V was cut by 7 bases and J by 3 bases, with 18 bases left in between. This CDR3 comprises 16 residues. Per germline, CDR1 MNHEY and CDR2 SVGEGT. The CDR3 region has the DNA TGTGCCAGCAATGCCCCAGGGGCTACGGACACCGGGGAGCTGTTTTTT. This sequence encodes CASNAPGATDTGELFF.

This chain uses TRBV20-1 with TRBJ2-2; no clear D gene. V lost 0 bases, J lost 7 bases, and 9 bases lay in between. This CDR3 is built from 13 residues. CDR1 and CDR2 (germline): DFQATT, SNEGSKA (reference sequence). CDR3 nucleotide sequence: TGCAGTGCTAGAGATAACTACAGCGGGGAGCTGTTTTTT. Amino acid sequence: CSARDNYSGELFF.

The rearrangement uses TRBV18 and TRBJ2-5; D is undetermined. The CDR3 covers 15 residues. CDR1 and CDR2 from the germline V gene are KGHSH and LQKENI. Trimming stripped 2 bases from V and 4 bases from J, with 14 bases between. The CDR3 sequence: CASSPSGLGRETQYF. CDR3 DNA sequence: TGTGCCAGCTCACCATCTGGGCTCGGGCGAGAGACCCAGTACTTC.

The chain uses TRBV21-1 and TRBJ2-7; the table's D gene call, TRBD1, was not cross checked with the DNA. TRBV21-1 is a pseudogene. This CDR3 has 13 residues. The CDR3 DNA is TGTGCCAGCAGCAAATCAGGGGCCTACGAGCAGTACTTC. Protein sequence: CASSKSGAYEQYF.

The chain links TRBV6-2 or TRBV6-3 to TRBJ2-7, with TRBD2 identical over 10 bases. This CDR3 spans 16 amino acids. The V segment lost 0 bases and the J segment 3 bases; nucleotides outside the gene matches: 5. Germline V CDR1 and CDR2: MNHEY, SVGEGT. In nucleotides, the CDR3 is TGTGCCAGCAGTTACTCGAGGACTAGCGGACACTACGAGCAGTACTTC. Protein product: CASSYSRTSGHYEQYF.

The chain has TRBV2 and TRBJ2-7, with 12 bases aligning to TRBD1. V lost 3 bases, J lost 6 bases, and 6 bases stayed unmatched. The CDR3 contains 15 residues. The germline gives CDR1 SNHLY, CDR2 FYNNEI. This CDR3 reads CASSDGDRGLGEQYF. CDR3 DNA sequence: TGTGCCAGCAGTGATGGGGACAGGGGGCTTGGCGAGCAGTACTTC.

J is TRBJ1-1 and V is TRBV29-1; D is ambiguous. Trimming removed 3 bases from V and 5 bases from J, with 7 bases in between. Germline CDR1 is SQVTM and CDR2 is ANQGSEA. CDR3 length: 11 residues. DNA of the CDR3: TGCAGCGTTGACGGTGGGACTGAAGCTTTCTTT. Protein sequence: CSVDGGTEAFF.

The chain employs TRBV28 and TRBJ2-7, with D tentatively TRBD1 (5 bases). This CDR3 spans 13 amino acids. Germline-derived CDR1 and CDR2 are MDHEN and SYDVKM. Trimming removed 5 bases at V and 3 bases at J, with 11 bases between. The DNA of the CDR3 is TGTGCCAGCAGTAGCCCAGACAGCTACGAGCAGTACTTC. Amino acids: CASSSPDSYEQYF. The entire variable domain, with the rest obtained from reference TRBV28 and TRBJ2-7, is as follows: DVKVTQSSRYLVKRTGEKVFLECVQDMDHENMFWYRQDPGLGLRLIYFSYDVKMKEKGDIPEGYSVSREKKERFSLILESASTNQTSMYLCASSSPDSYEQYFGPGTRLTVT.

This clonotype has more than one count but fewer than ten. This sequence joins TRBV4-1 and TRBJ2-3; D gene uncertain. V was trimmed by 4 bases and J by 0 bases, leaving 11 bases between them. The CDR3 covers 15 residues. Germline CDR1 is MGHRA and CDR2 is YSYEKL. CDR3: CASSPAISSTDTQYF. The CDR3, as DNA: TGCGCCAGCAGCCCTGCGATTTCTAGCACAGATACGCAGTATTTT.

There are many counts of this clonotype. This chain connects TRBV29-1 to TRBJ1-4; the D gene is possibly TRBD1 (5 bases). V lost 8 bases to trimming and J lost 4 bases, with 11 bases between them. CDR1 is SQVTM and CDR2 is ANQGSEA in the germline V gene. The CDR3 is made up of 12 amino acids. For the CDR3, the DNA is TGCAGCTCTGGGGGGGGTAATGAAAAACTGTTTTTT. This gives the protein CSSGGGNEKLFF.